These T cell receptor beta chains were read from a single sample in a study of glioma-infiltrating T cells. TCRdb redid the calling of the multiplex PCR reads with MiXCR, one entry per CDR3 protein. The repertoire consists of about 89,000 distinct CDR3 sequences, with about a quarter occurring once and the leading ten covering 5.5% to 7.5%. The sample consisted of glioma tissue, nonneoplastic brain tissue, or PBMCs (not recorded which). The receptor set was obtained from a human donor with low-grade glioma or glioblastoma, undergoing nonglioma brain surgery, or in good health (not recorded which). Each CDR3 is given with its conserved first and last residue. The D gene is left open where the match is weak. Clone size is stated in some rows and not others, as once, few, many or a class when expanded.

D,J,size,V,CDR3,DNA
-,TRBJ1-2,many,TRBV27,CASSTLGGIYGYTF,TGTGCCAGCAGTACCCTCGGAGGGATCTATGGCTACACCTTC
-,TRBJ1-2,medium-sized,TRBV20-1,CSANSGTYGYTF,TGCAGTGCTAACTCAGGAACATATGGCTACACCTTC
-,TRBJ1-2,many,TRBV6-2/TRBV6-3,CASSYSFTRDGYTF,TGTGCCAGCAGTTACTCGTTCACCCGGGATGGCTACACCTTC
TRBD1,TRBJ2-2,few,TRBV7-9,CASSPTGVTGELFF,TGTGCCAGCAGCCCAACAGGGGTGACCGGGGAGCTGTTTTTT
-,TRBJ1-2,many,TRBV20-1,CSAREAGRDNYGYTF,TGCAGTGCTAGAGAAGCAGGGAGGGATAACTATGGCTACACCTTC
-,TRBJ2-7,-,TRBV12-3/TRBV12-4,CASRPRWGAYEQYF,TGTGCCAGCAGGCCTCGGTGGGGCGCCTACGAGCAGTACTTC
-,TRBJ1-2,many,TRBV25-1,CASSVQPYGYTF,TGTGCCAGCAGTGTCCAGCCTTATGGCTACACCTTC
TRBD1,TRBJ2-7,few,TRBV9,CASSPRDRTEQYF,TGTGCCAGCAGCCCCCGGGACAGGACCGAGCAGTACTTC
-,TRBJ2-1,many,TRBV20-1,CSALGGSYNEQFF,TGCAGTGCTCTCGGGGGCTCCTACAATGAGCAGTTCTTC
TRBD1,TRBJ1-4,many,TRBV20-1,CSARERVTGWEKLFF,TGCAGTGCTAGAGAAAGGGTGACAGGGTGGGAAAAACTGTTTTTT
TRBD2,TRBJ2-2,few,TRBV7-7,CASSLLPGTSGGAATGELFF,TGTGCCAGCAGCTTACTTCCCGGGACTAGCGGGGGGGCCGCAACCGGGGAGCTGTTTTTT
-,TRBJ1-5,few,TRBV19,CASSPTVSNQPQHF,TGTGCCAGTAGCCCGACAGTTAGCAATCAGCCCCAGCATTTT
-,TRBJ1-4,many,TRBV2,CASSATATNEKLFF,TGTGCCAGCAGTGCGACAGCAACTAATGAAAAACTGTTTTTT
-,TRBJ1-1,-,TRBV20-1,CSDREPLQGPTEAFF,TGCAGTGATAGAGAACCCCTACAGGGACCCACTGAAGCTTTCTTT
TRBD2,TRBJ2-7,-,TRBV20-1,CSARQTSGPTYEQYF,TGCAGTGCTAGACAGACTAGCGGGCCTACCTACGAGCAGTACTTC
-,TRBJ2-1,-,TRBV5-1,CASSSGLNNEQFF,TGCGCCAGCAGCTCCGGACTGAACAATGAGCAGTTCTTC
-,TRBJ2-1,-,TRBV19,CASSISANEQFF,TGTGCCAGTAGTATATCGGCCAACGAGCAATTCTTC
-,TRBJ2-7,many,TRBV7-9,CASSAASPEQYF,TGTGCCAGCAGCGCCGCTAGCCCCGAGCAGTACTTC
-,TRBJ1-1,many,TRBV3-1,CASSQDGGWRVNTEAFF,TGTGCCAGCAGCCAAGATGGTGGCTGGAGAGTGAACACTGAAGCTTTCTTT
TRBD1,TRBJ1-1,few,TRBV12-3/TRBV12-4,CASSLSGQGGHTEAFF,TGTGCCAGCAGCCTTTCGGGACAGGGTGGGCACACTGAAGCTTTCTTT
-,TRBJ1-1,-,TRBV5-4,CASSVPTGNTEAFF,TGTGCCAGCAGCGTCCCCACAGGGAACACTGAAGCTTTCTTT
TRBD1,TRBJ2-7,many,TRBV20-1,CSAKRQGAYEQYF,TGCAGTGCTAAACGACAGGGGGCCTACGAGCAGTACTTC
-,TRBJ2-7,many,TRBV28,CASSPQTSPYEQYF,TGTGCCAGCAGTCCCCAGACTAGTCCCTACGAGCAGTACTTC